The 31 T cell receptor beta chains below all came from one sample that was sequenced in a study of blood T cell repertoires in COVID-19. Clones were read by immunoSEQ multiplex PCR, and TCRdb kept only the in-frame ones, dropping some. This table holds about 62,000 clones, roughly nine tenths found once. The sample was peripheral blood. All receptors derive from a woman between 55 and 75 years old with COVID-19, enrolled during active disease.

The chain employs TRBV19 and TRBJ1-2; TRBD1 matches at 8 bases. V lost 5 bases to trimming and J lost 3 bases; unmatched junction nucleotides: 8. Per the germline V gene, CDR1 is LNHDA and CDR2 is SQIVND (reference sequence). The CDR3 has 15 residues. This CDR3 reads CASSDPGQGDYGYTF. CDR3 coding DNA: TGTGCCAGTAGTGACCCTGGACAGGGCGACTATGGCTACACCTTC.

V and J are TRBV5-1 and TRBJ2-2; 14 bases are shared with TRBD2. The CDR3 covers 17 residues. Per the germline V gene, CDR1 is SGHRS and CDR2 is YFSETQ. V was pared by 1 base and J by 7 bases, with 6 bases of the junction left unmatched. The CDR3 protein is CASSLSGLAGAGGELFF. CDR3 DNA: TGCGCCAGCAGCTTGTCGGGACTAGCGGGAGCTGGCGGGGAGCTGTTTTTT.

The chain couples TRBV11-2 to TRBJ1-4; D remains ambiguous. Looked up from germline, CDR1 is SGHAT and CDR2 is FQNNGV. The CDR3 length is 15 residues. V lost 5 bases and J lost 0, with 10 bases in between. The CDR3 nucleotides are TGTGCCAGCAGCCTGGCGGCGGCAACTAATGAAAAACTGTTTTTT. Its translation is CASSLAAATNEKLFF.

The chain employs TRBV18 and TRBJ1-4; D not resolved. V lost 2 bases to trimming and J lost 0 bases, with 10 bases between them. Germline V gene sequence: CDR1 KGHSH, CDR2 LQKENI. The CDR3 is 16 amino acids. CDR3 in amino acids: CASSPARTATNEKLFF. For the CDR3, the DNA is TGTGCCAGCTCACCAGCAAGAACGGCAACTAATGAAAAACTGTTTTTT. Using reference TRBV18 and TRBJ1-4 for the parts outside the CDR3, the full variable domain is NAGVMQNPRHLVRRRGQEARLRCSPMKGHSHVYWYRQLPEEGLKFMVYLQKENIIDESGMPKERFSAEFPKEGPSILRIQQVVRGDSAAYFCASSPARTATNEKLFFGSGTQLSVL.

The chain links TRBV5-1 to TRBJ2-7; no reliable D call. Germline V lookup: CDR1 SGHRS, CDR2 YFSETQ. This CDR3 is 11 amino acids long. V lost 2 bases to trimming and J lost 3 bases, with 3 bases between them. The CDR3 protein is CASSFGYEQYF. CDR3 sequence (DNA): TGCGCCAGCAGCTTCGGCTACGAGCAGTACTTC.

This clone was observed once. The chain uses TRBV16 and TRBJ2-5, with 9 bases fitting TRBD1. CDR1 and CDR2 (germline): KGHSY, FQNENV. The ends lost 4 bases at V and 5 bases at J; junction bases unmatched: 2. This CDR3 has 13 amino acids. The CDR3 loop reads CASSRGTGETQYF. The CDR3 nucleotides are TGTGCCAGCAGCCGTGGGACAGGGGAGACCCAGTACTTC. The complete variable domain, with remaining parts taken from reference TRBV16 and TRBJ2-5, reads GEEVAQTPKHLVRGEGQKAKLYCAPIKGHSYVFWYQQVLKNEFKFLISFQNENVFDETGMPKERFSAKCLPNSPCSLEIQATKLEDSAVYFCASSRGTGETQYFGPGTRLLVL.

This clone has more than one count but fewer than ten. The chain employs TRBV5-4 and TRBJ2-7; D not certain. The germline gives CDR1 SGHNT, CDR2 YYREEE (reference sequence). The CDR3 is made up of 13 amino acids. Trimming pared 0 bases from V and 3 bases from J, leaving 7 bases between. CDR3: CASSLDFHYEQYF. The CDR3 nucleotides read TGTGCCAGCAGCTTGGACTTCCACTACGAGCAGTACTTC.

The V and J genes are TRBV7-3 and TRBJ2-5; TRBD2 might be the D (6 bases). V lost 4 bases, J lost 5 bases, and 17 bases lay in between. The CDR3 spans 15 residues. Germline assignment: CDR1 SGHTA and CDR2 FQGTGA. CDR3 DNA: TGTGCCAGCAGCTCTGATTTGGGCGGGATTGAGACCCAGTACTTC. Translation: CASSSDLGGIETQYF. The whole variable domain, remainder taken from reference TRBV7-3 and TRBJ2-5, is GAGVSQTPSNKVTEKGKYVELRCDPISGHTALYWYRQSLGQGPEFLIYFQGTGAADDSGLPNDRFFAVRPEGSVSTLKIQRTERGDSAVYLCASSSDLGGIETQYFGPGTRLLVL.

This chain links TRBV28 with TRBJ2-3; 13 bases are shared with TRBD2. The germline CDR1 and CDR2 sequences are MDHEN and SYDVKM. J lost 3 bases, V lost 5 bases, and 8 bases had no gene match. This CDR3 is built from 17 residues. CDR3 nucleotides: TGTGCCAGCAGTACATGGACTAGCGGGAGTACGACAGATACGCAGTATTTT. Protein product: CASSTWTSGSTTDTQYF.

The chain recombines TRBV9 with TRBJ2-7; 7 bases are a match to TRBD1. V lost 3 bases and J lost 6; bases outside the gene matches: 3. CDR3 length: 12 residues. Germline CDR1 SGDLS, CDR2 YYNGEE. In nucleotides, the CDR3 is TGTGCCAGCAGCGCGCACAGGGGCGAGCAGTACTTC. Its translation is CASSAHRGEQYF.

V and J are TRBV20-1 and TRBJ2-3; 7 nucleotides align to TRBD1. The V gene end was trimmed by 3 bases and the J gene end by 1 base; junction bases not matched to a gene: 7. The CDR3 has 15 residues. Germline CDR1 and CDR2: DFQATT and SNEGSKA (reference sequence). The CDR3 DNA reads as TGCAGTGCTAGTAATCCCGGACAGGGCACAGATACGCAGTATTTT. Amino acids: CSASNPGQGTDTQYF.

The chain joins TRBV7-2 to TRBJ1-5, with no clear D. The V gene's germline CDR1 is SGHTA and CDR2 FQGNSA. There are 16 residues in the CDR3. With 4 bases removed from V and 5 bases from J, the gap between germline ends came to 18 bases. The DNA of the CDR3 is TGTGCCAGCAGCTCAGATTATGAGGGCGCCGATCAGCCCCAGCATTTT. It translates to CASSSDYEGADQPQHF. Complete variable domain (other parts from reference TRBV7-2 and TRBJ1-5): GAGVSQSPSNKVTEKGKDVELRCDPISGHTALYWYRQSLGQGLEFLIYFQGNSAPDKSGLPSDRFSAERTGGSVSTLTIQRTQQEDSAVYLCASSSDYEGADQPQHFGDGTRLSIL.

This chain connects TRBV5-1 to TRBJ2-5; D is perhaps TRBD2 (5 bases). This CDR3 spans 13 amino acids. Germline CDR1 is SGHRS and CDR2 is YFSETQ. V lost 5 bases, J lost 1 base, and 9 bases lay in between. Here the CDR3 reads CASSRSGQETQYF. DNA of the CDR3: TGCGCCAGCAGTCGAAGCGGCCAAGAGACCCAGTACTTC.

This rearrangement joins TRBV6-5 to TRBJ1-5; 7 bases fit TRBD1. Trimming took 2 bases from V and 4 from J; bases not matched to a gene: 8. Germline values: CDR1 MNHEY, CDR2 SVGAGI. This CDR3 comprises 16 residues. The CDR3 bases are TGTGCCAGCAGTTACAGGACAGGTGAGGGAAATCAGCCCCAGCATTTT. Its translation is CASSYRTGEGNQPQHF.

The DNA of the CDR3 is TGTGCCAGCAGCGGGGCCACAATTGTCACTGAAGCTTTCTTT. Protein product: CASSGATIVTEAFF. This chain uses TRBV5-8 with TRBJ1-1, with D possibly being TRBD1 (5 bases). The CDR3 has 14 residues. The V gene's germline CDR1 is SGHTS and CDR2 YDEGEE. Between the trimmed V and J ends, which lost 4 bases and 4 bases, there was a span of 14 bases. The full variable domain, in which reference TRBV5-8 and TRBJ1-1 provide the parts outside the CDR3, is EAGVTQSPTHLIKTRGQQATLRCSPISGHTSVYWYQQALGLGLQFLLWYDEGEERNRGNFPPRFSGRQFPNYSSELNVNALELEDSALYLCASSGATIVTEAFFGQGTRLTVV.

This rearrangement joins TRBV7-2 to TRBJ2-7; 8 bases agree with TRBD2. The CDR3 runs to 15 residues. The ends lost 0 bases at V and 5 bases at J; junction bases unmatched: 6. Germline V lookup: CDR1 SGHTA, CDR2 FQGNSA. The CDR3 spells CASSLAIAGLHEQYF. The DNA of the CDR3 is TGTGCCAGCAGCTTAGCGATAGCGGGACTCCACGAGCAGTACTTC.

CDR3 amino acids: CAKRTSGMADTQYF. The CDR3, as DNA: TGTGCCAAGCGGACTAGCGGGATGGCAGATACGCAGTATTTT. This chain joins TRBV7-2 and TRBJ2-3; TRBD2 agrees at 12 bases. The germline V gene encodes CDR1 SGHTA and CDR2 FQGNSA. CDR3 length: 14 residues. After removal of 10 bases from V and 4 bases from J, the junction contained 6 bases not matched to a gene.

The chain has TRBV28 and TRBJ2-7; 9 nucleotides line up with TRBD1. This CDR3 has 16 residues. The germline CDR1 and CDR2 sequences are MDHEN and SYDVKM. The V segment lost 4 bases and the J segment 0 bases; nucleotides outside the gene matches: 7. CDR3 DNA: TGTGCCAGCAGTTCCCTCCGGACAGGGGACTCCTACGAGCAGTACTTC. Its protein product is CASSSLRTGDSYEQYF.

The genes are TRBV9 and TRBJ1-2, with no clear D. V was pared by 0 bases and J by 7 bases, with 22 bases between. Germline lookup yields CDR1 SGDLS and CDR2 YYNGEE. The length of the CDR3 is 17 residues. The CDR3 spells CASSVGPRGERGSGYTF. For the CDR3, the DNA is TGTGCCAGCAGCGTAGGCCCCCGGGGAGAACGGGGTTCTGGCTACACCTTC.

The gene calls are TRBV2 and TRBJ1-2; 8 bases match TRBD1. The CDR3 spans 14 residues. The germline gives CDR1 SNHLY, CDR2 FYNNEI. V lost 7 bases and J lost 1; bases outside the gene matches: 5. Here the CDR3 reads CASTRTGINYGYTF. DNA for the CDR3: TGTGCCAGCACCCGGACAGGGATTAACTATGGCTACACCTTC.

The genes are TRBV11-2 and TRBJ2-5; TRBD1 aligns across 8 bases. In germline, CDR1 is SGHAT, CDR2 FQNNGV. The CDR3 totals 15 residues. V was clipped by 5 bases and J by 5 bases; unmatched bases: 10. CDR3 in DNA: TGTGCCAGCAGCAACAGGGGGGCCCTCGGGGAGACCCAGTACTTC. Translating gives CASSNRGALGETQYF.

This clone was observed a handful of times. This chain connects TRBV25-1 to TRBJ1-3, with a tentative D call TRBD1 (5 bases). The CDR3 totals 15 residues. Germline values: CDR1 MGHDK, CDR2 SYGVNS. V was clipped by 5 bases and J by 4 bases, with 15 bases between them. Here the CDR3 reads CASSLRDRRGNTIYF. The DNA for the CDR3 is TGTGCCAGCAGTTTAAGAGACAGACGAGGAAACACCATATATTTT.

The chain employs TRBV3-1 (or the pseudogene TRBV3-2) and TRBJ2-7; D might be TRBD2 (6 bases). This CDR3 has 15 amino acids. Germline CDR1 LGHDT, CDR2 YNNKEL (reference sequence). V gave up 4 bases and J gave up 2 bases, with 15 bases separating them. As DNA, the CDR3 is TGTGCCAGCAGCCCCCTTGGGGTAGCGGCCTACGAGCAGTACTTC. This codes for CASSPLGVAAYEQYF.

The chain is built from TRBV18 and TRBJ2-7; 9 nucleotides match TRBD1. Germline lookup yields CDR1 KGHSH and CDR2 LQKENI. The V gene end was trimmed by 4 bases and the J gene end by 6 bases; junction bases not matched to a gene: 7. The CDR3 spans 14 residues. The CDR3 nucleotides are TGTGCCAGCTCACTCCGGGACAGGGCCGGCGAGCAGTACTTC. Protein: CASSLRDRAGEQYF.

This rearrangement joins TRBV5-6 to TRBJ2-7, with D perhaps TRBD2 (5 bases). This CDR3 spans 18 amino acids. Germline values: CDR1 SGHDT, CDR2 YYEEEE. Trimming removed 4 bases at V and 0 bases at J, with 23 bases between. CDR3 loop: CASSQNSGLGKFSYEQYF. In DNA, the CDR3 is TGTGCCAGCAGCCAAAACAGTGGCCTCGGGAAATTCTCCTACGAGCAGTACTTC.

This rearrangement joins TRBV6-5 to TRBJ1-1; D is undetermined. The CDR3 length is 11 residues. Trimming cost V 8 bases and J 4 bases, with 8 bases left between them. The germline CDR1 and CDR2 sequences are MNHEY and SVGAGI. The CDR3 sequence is CASGQVTEAFF. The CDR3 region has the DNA TGTGCCAGCGGGCAGGTCACTGAAGCTTTCTTT.

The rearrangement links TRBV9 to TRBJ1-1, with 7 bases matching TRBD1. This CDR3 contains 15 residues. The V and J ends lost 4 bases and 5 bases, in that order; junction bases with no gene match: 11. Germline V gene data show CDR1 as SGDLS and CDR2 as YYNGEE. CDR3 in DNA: TGTGCCAGCAGCCCTGAGACAGGGCTAGTTACTGAAGCTTTCTTT. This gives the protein CASSPETGLVTEAFF.

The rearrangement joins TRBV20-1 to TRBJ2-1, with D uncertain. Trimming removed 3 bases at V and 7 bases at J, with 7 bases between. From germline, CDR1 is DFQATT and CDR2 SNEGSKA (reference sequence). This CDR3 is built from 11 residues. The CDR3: CSARHGNEQFF. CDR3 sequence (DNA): TGCAGTGCTAGGCACGGGAATGAGCAGTTCTTC.

The CDR3 loop is CASSLVAGAYNEQFF. DNA for the CDR3: TGTGCCAGCAGCTTAGTGGCGGGGGCGTACAATGAGCAGTTCTTC. The chain combines TRBV7-2 with TRBJ2-1; D possibly corresponds to TRBD2 (7 bases). Trimming pared 1 base from V and 4 bases from J, leaving 11 bases between. This CDR3 region has 15 residues. Germline CDR1 reads SGHTA; CDR2 reads FQGNSA. The full variable domain, rest sourced from reference TRBV7-2 and TRBJ2-1, is GAGVSQSPSNKVTEKGKDVELRCDPISGHTALYWYRQSLGQGLEFLIYFQGNSAPDKSGLPSDRFSAERTGGSVSTLTIQRTQQEDSAVYLCASSLVAGAYNEQFFGPGTRLTVL.

Here the CDR3 reads CSASLETQYF. CDR3 DNA: TGCAGTGCTTCGTTGGAGACCCAGTACTTC. V is TRBV20-1 and J is TRBJ2-5; no clear D. V lost 5 bases and J 5 bases, leaving 6 bases between the germline ends. Germline V CDR1 and CDR2: DFQATT, SNEGSKA (reference sequence). CDR3 length equals 10 residues.

The CDR3 sequence: CASSLGVAETQYF. Written as DNA, the CDR3 is TGCGCCAGCAGCTTGGGGGTAGCGGAGACCCAGTACTTC. This chain uses TRBV5-1 with TRBJ2-5; D might be TRBD2 (5 bases). V was pared by 0 bases and J by 5 bases, with 8 bases between. The CDR3 has 13 amino acids. Germline CDR1 SGHRS, CDR2 YFSETQ.